The next 13 T cell receptor beta chains were all read from a single sample in a study of CD8+ T cells in alopecia areata. Investigators isolated RNA and reverse transcribed it into cDNA to act as the sequencing template. Method: immunoSEQ multiplex PCR; TCRdb's copy keeps in-frame clones and lacks some. Seen here are approximately 200,000 clones, about 60% observed once, and the top ten hold approximately 3.4%. Described treatment: oral pan-JAK inhibitor, 5-10 mg twice daily. Source: CD4+ T cells sorted from blood, taken at week 4, from a patient treated with tofacitinib. The receptors were gathered from a human donor with alopecia areata.

As concerns this clone: In this CDR3 the conserved last residue, phenylalanine or tryptophan, is missing, so a read error is likely. Because the CDR3's place on the DNA is in doubt, the DNA is left out and the CDR3 is given as listed by TCRdb. This chain joins TRBV29-1 and TRBJ2-7; TRBD1, the table's D call, lacks a check against the DNA. The CDR3 length equals 11 residues, ends included. Germline lookup yields CDR1 SQVTM and CDR2 ANQGSEA. This CDR3 is CSVEEGDTRLL.

The chain uses TRBV30 and TRBJ2-7; no clear D gene. V lost 0 bases to trimming and J lost 6 bases, with 9 bases between them. The CDR3 is 12 residues long. Germline V gives CDR1 GTSNPN, CDR2 SVGIG (reference sequence). The CDR3 reads CAWSVYQGEQYF. The CDR3 bases are TGTGCCTGGAGTGTCTACCAAGGCGAGCAGTACTTC.

V is TRBV29-1 and J is TRBJ2-3, with 13 positions matching TRBD2. CDR1 and CDR2 from the germline V gene are SQVTM and ANQGSEA. This CDR3 is built from 15 residues. V was clipped by 4 bases and J by 1 base; unmatched bases: 2. The CDR3 reads CSVVGLAGGTDTQYF. The CDR3 DNA is TGCAGCGTTGTCGGACTAGCGGGGGGCACAGATACGCAGTATTTT.

The chain has TRBV29-1 and TRBJ1-1, with D maybe TRBD1 (5 bases). Germline values: CDR1 SQVTM, CDR2 ANQGSEA. The CDR3 sequence is 13 residues long. V dropped 6 bases and J dropped 4 bases, with 15 bases sitting between them. The CDR3 nucleotides read TGCAGCGTCCGAGGGACGCTGGGCACTGAAGCTTTCTTT. It translates to CSVRGTLGTEAFF.

The rearrangement joins TRBV19 to TRBJ2-1; 9 bases are shared with TRBD2. Germline loops: CDR1 LNHDA, CDR2 SQIVND (reference sequence). J lost 7 bases, V lost 7 bases, and 8 bases had no gene match. This CDR3 contains 14 residues. The chain's CDR3 is CASTPGLAGNEQFF. Here the CDR3 DNA reads TGTGCCAGTACCCCGGGACTAGCAGGGAATGAGCAGTTCTTC.

DNA of the CDR3: TGTGCCAGCTCACCGCGAGGGGAGCAGCCCCAGCATTTT. Residues: CASSPRGEQPQHF. This chain joins TRBV18 and TRBJ1-5; a weak D match, TRBD1 (5 bases). Per germline, CDR1 KGHSH and CDR2 LQKENI. The CDR3 loop spans 13 amino acids. V lost 3 bases, J lost 7 bases, and 10 bases lay in between.

This clone has more than one count but fewer than ten. The V call is TRBV19, the J call TRBJ1-5, with D hard to call. The V end lost 2 bases, the J end lost 6 bases, and 5 bases lay between the germline ends. This CDR3 is 12 amino acids long. Germline loops: CDR1 LNHDA, CDR2 SQIVND (reference sequence). The CDR3 nucleotides read TGTGCCAGTAGTATACCGAGTCAGCCCCAGCATTTT. It translates to CASSIPSQPQHF. Based on the CDR3 plus reference TRBV19 and TRBJ1-5, the full variable domain is DGGITQSPKYLFRKEGQNVTLSCEQNLNHDAMYWYRQDPGQGLRLIYYSQIVNDFQKGDIAEGYSVSREKKESFPLTVTSAQKNPTAFYLCASSIPSQPQHFGDGTRLSIL.

Only a few counts were recorded for this clone. The V call is TRBV15, the J call TRBJ1-4; perhaps TRBD1 as D (5 bases). The CDR3 loop spans 15 amino acids. Germline V CDR1 and CDR2: LNHNV, YYDKDF (reference sequence). Trimming stripped 5 bases from V and 7 bases from J, with 17 bases between. CDR3 sequence (DNA): TGTGCCACCAGCCGGGGCCCCTCCGTAGGTGAAAAACTGTTTTTT. It yields the protein CATSRGPSVGEKLFF.

This sequence joins TRBV23-1 and TRBJ2-5; D is uncertain. TRBV23-1 is classed as an ORF, of uncertain function. This CDR3 comprises 15 residues. With 5 bases removed from V and 2 bases from J, the gap between germline ends came to 15 bases. The DNA for the CDR3 is TGCGCCAGCAGTACTAAGGGCTACCGACAAGAGACCCAGTACTTC. It is translated as CASSTKGYRQETQYF.

The rearrangement links TRBV7-2 to TRBJ2-2; D assignment may be TRBD1 or TRBD2 (5 bases each). The germline gives CDR1 SGHTA, CDR2 FQGNSA. This CDR3 spans 15 amino acids. V lost 5 bases and J lost 4, with 14 bases in between. DNA for the CDR3: TGTGCCAGCAGCCCACGACAGAGCGGCACCGGGGAGCTGTTTTTT. As protein: CASSPRQSGTGELFF. The full variable domain, its missing parts supplied by reference TRBV7-2 and TRBJ2-2, is GAGVSQSPSNKVTEKGKDVELRCDPISGHTALYWYRQSLGQGLEFLIYFQGNSAPDKSGLPSDRFSAERTGGSVSTLTIQRTQQEDSAVYLCASSPRQSGTGELFFGEGSRLTVL.

The rearrangement links TRBV28 to TRBJ1-1, with a tentative D call TRBD1 (5 bases). Germline CDR1 is MDHEN and CDR2 is SYDVKM. V was shortened by 6 bases and J by 5 bases, with 7 bases between the two germline ends. The CDR3 covers 11 residues. This CDR3 reads CASRYRTEAFF. For the CDR3, the DNA is TGTGCCAGCAGGTACAGGACTGAAGCTTTCTTT.

Written as DNA, the CDR3 is TGCGCCAGCAGCCAGCCCCGGGACGGAGGAGCGTACGAGCAGTACTTC. As protein: CASSQPRDGGAYEQYF. This rearrangement joins TRBV4-1 to TRBJ2-7; D tentatively fits TRBD1 or TRBD2 (5 bases each). CDR1 and CDR2 from the germline V gene are MGHRA and YSYEKL. V lost 3 bases and J lost 4, with 19 bases in between. The CDR3 spans 16 residues.

In its sample, this clone was seen a few times. The chain joins TRBV29-1 to TRBJ2-7; D unclear. CDR1 SQVTM and CDR2 ANQGSEA come from the germline V gene. CDR3 length: 10 amino acids. The V end was cut by 4 bases, the J end by 7 bases, with 8 bases between. CDR3 nucleotides: TGCAGCGTTGGACACGGAGAGCAGTACTTC. Its protein is CSVGHGEQYF.